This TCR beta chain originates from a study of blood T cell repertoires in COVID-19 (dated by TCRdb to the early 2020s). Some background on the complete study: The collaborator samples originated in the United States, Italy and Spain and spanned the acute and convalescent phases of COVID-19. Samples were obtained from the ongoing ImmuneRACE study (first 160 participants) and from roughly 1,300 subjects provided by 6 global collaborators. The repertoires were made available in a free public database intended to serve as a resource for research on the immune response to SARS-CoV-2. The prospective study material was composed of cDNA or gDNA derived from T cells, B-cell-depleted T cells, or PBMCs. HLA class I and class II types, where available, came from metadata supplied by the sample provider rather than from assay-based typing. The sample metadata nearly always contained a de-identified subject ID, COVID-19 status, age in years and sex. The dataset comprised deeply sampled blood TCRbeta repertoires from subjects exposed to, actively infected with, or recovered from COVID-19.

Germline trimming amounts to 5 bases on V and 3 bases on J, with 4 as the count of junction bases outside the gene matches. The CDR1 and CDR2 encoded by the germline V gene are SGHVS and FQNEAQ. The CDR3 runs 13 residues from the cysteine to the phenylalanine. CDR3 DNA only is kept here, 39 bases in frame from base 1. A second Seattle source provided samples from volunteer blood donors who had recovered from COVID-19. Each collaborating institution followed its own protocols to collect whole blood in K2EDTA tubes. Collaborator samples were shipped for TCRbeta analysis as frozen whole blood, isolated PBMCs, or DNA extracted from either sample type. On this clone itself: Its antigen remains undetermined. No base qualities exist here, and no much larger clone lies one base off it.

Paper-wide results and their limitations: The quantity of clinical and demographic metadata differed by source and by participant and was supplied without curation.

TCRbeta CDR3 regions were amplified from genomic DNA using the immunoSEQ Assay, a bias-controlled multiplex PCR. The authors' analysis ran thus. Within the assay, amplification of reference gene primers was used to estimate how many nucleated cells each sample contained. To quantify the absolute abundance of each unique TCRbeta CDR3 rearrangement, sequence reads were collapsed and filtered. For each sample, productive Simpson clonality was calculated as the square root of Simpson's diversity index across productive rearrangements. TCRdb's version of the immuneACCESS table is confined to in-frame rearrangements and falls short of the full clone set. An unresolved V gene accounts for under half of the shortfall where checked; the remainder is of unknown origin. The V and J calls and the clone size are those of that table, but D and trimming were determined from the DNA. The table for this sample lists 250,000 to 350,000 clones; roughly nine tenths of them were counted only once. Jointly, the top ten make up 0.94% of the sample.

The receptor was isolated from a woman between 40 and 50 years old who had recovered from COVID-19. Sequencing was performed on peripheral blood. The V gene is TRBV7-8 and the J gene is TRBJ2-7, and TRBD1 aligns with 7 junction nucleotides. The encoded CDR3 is CASSNRGGYEQYF. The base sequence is TGTGCCAGCAGCAACAGGGGTGGCTACGAGCAGTACTTC. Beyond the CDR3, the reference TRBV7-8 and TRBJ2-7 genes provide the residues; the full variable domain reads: GAGVSQSPRYKVAKRGQDVALRCDPISGHVSLFWYQQALGQGPEFLTYFQNEAQLDKSGLPSDRFFAERPEGSVSTLKIQRTQQEDSAVYLCASSNRGGYEQYFGPGTRLTVT.